One sample yielded the 23 T cell receptor beta chains listed below, sequenced in a study of tumor-infiltrating lymphocytes in primary liver carcinoma. The source material, about 19-30 mg of unsorted bulk tissue, was used to co-extract RNA and DNA. From 450 to 550 ng total RNA, TCR beta cDNA was generated with a primer in the constant region. Sequencing libraries for TCR beta derived from three nested multiplex PCR rounds that used slightly modified ARM-PCR. The first two PCR rounds used TRBV1-TRBV30 forward primers with a C-beta reverse primer, around 10 cycles each. TCRdb used MiXCR to reprocess the multiplex PCR reads, holding one entry per CDR3 protein. The sample holds about 200,000 distinct CDR3 sequences, around four fifths seen once. The sample was tumor tissue from primary liver carcinoma. These TCRs come from a man between 35 and 55 years old with primary liver carcinoma and hepatitis B virus infection.

In regard to this clonotype: The CDR3 end shows no conserved phenylalanine or tryptophan, and so a read error is likely. The J gene is TRBJ2-1, the V gene TRBV6-6; D perhaps matches TRBD2 (6 bases). There are 15 residues in the CDR3. Germline assignment: CDR1 MNHNY and CDR2 SVGAGI (reference sequence). The CDR3 reads CASSYPGDGYNGQFL. CDR3 coding DNA: TGTGCCAGTAGTTACCCGGGAGACGGGTACAATGGGCAGTTCCTC.

The gene calls are TRBV7-9 and TRBJ2-1; D gene unclear. The J call may be faulty, since TRBJ2-7 better matches the DNA end. CDR1 SEHNR and CDR2 FQNEAQ come from the germline V gene (reference sequence). The CDR3 extends over 15 amino acids. CDR3 DNA sequence: TGTGCCAGCAGTGATAGTTTATCCGAACACAATGAGCAGTACTTC. Its protein is CASSDSLSEHNEQYF.

This clonotype is a singleton in its sample. This sequence joins TRBV5-1 and TRBJ2-7; the match to TRBD2 covers 8 bases. The CDR3 contains 14 residues. With V trimmed by 8 bases and J by 7 bases, 14 bases remained unmatched. Germline V lookup: CDR1 SGHRS, CDR2 YFSETQ. The DNA for the CDR3 is TGCGCCAGAAGCGCGCACGGGACTAGGAGGGAGCAGTACTTC. The encoded protein is CARSAHGTRREQYF.

Concerning this clonotype itself: A junction boundary mismatches the germline segment, possibly from a read error. This chain connects TRBV6-1 to TRBJ2-3, with D possibly being TRBD1 (5 bases). The CDR3 runs to 14 residues. Germline values: CDR1 MNHNS, CDR2 SASEGT. The CDR3 DNA is TGTGCCAGCAGTTTTTCCAGGGATGCAGATACGCACTATTTT. Residues: CASSFSRDADTHYF.

About this clonotype: Mismatch with germline at one junction end may stem from a read error. The chain recombines TRBV30 with TRBJ1-5, with D possibly being TRBD1 (6 bases). The CDR3 is 13 amino acids. Germline CDR1 reads GTSNPN; CDR2 reads SVGIG (reference sequence). CDR3 sequence (DNA): TGTGCCTGGAGTAAAGGGGGTAATCAGCCCCAGCAGTTT. Translation gives CAWSKGGNQPQQF.

Turning to this clonotype: An end of the junction differs from the germline gene, which may be a read error. The chain joins TRBV29-1 to TRBJ1-1, with D uncertain. Per germline, CDR1 SQVTM and CDR2 ANQGSEA. This CDR3 is 15 amino acids long. This CDR3 reads CSASARCGMNTEAFF. CDR3 nucleotide sequence: TGCAGCGCCAGTGCAAGGTGTGGGATGAACACTGAAGCTTTCTTC.

With respect to this clonotype: A much larger clone sits a single nucleotide away, making a read error possible. This sequence joins TRBV2 and TRBJ1-1; D gene uncertain. The V gene's germline CDR1 is SNHLY and CDR2 FYNNEI. The CDR3 contains 11 residues. CDR3 in DNA: TGTGCCATCAGTGACGGCCTTGAAGCTTTCTTT. Encoded protein: CAISDGLEAFF.

Remarks on this clonotype: In this CDR3 the conserved last residue, phenylalanine or tryptophan, is missing, so a read error is likely. This sequence joins TRBV20-1 and TRBJ2-3; no definite D call. The CDR3 length is 16 residues. CDR1 is DFQATT, CDR2 SNEGSKA, per germline (reference sequence). CDR3 residues: CNVREEPGRSTDTQYL. CDR3 sequence (DNA): TGCAATGTTAGAGAAGAGCCCGGTAGAAGCACAGATACGCAGTATTTG.

Concerning this clonotype itself: The CDR3 ends on some other residue instead of the conserved phenylalanine or tryptophan, so this is likely a read error. The rearrangement joins TRBV29-1 to TRBJ2-4; D remains ambiguous. Germline CDR1 SQVTM, CDR2 ANQGSEA. This CDR3 has 13 residues. The V end was cut by 0 bases, the J end by 7 bases, with 10 bases between. The CDR3 region has the DNA TGCAGCGTTGAAGAACCCGGTTGTAACATTCAGTACATC. Translated, it gives CSVEEPGCNIQYI.

With regard to this clonotype: The junction departs from the called germline gene at one end, perhaps through a read error. This rearrangement joins TRBV5-4 to TRBJ2-2, with TRBD2 matching over 8 bases. The CDR3 covers 15 residues. Germline CDR1 and CDR2: SGHNT and YYREEE (reference sequence). CDR3 in DNA: TGTGTCAGCAGCTTGTCGGGAGGGTCCACCGGGGAGCTGTTTTTT. Encoded protein: CVSSLSGGSTGELFF.

The chain couples TRBV6-1 to TRBJ2-2; no clear D gene. The length of the CDR3 is 15 residues. V dropped 0 bases and J dropped 5 bases, with 10 bases sitting between them. In germline, CDR1 is MNHNS, CDR2 SASEGT. CDR3 nucleotides: TGTGCCAGCAGTGAAGCGAAACTCGGAACCGGGGAGCTGTTTTTT. Its translation is CASSEAKLGTGELFF.

On this clonotype itself: Since no conserved phenylalanine or tryptophan closes the CDR3, a read error is the likely cause. The DNA is omitted, as the CDR3 cannot be located on it reliably, and the CDR3 follows TCRdb's listing. The chain has TRBV29-1 and TRBJ2-1; the listed D gene, TRBD2, was not tested against the DNA. The CDR3 region is 10 residues in length, termini included. Germline loops: CDR1 SQVTM, CDR2 ANQGSEA. CDR3 loop: CSVGEGGQLS.

In its sample, this clonotype was seen once. One end of the junction is discordant with germline, which a read error may explain. V is TRBV6-6 and J is TRBJ1-1; weak D call: TRBD1 (5 bases). Germline-derived CDR1 and CDR2 are MNHNY and SVGAGI (reference sequence). CDR3 length: 13 amino acids. The CDR3 reads CTSSIVGTTEAFF. CDR3 in DNA: TGTACCAGCAGCATAGTGGGGACTACTGAAGCTTTCTTT.

This sequence joins TRBV29-1 and TRBJ2-7; D might be TRBD1 (6 bases). Germline CDR1 SQVTM, CDR2 ANQGSEA. The CDR3 covers 13 residues. As DNA, the CDR3 is TGCAATGTTGAAGTGACAGGTTCCTACGAGCAGTACTTC. Encoded protein: CNVEVTGSYEQYF.

This chain uses TRBV5-1 with TRBJ2-2; 8 nucleotides agree with TRBD1. The CDR3 runs 15 residues. Trimming cost V 4 bases and J 0 bases; bases outside gene matches: 2. Germline V lookup: CDR1 SGHRS, CDR2 YFSETQ. The DNA of the CDR3 is TGCGCCAGCAGCCCGACAGGGGCGAACACCGGGGAGCTGTTTTTT. This gives the protein CASSPTGANTGELFF.

Comment on this clonotype: This sequence may be a read error, since a much larger clone differs from it by one base. The chain recombines TRBV24-1 with TRBJ2-5; 7 nucleotides agree with TRBD1. Germline-derived CDR1 and CDR2 are KGHDR and SFDVKD. The CDR3 totals 15 residues. The CDR3 nucleotides are TGTGCCACCAGTGATATCGGGACAGACCAACAGACCCAGTACTTC. Translated, it gives CATSDIGTDQQTQYF.

Note on this clonotype: The junction and the germline gene differ at one end; a read error may be behind it. The chain carries TRBV29-1 and TRBJ1-5; the D gene is possibly TRBD1 (6 bases). Germline V gene data show CDR1 as SQVTM and CDR2 as ANQGSEA. The CDR3 contains 13 residues. The CDR3 reads CCDVGQINHPQHF. CDR3 bases: TGCTGCGATGTCGGACAGATCAATCATCCCCAGCATTTT.

Note on this clonotype: Its ends do not fully match the called genes, so a read error is possible. The rearrangement links TRBV5-5 to TRBJ2-3; D uncertain. The CDR3 loop spans 14 amino acids. Germline V gene data show CDR1 as SGHKS and CDR2 as YYEKEE (reference sequence). The CDR3 nucleotides read TGTGCCAGCAGTCTAGGGTTTCCCACAGATGCGCAGTATTTT. This translates into CASSLGFPTDAQYF.

As to this clonotype: Lacking the conserved final phenylalanine or tryptophan, this CDR3 likely reflects a read error. This chain links TRBV12-5 with TRBJ1-1; D uncertain. The V end was cut by 8 bases, the J end by 1 base, with 11 bases between. This CDR3 contains 13 residues. Germline CDR1 LGHNT, CDR2 FRNRAP. The CDR3 spells CASHGMGNTEAFY. CDR3 in DNA: TGTGCTAGTCACGGGATGGGGAACACTGAAGCTTTCTAT.

Note on this clonotype: A junction boundary mismatches the germline segment, possibly from a read error. The J gene is TRBJ2-7, the V gene TRBV12-5, with D perhaps matching TRBD1 or TRBD2 (5 bases each). Germline assignment: CDR1 LGHNT and CDR2 FRNRAP. The CDR3 is made up of 14 amino acids. The CDR3 reads CASEGTGTPYEQYF. CDR3 coding DNA: TGTGCCAGTGAGGGGACCGGCACTCCCTACGAGCAGTACTTC. Full variable domain (rest looked up from reference TRBV12-5 and TRBJ2-7): DARVTQTPRHKVTEMGQEVTMRCQPILGHNTVFWYRQTMMQGLELLAYFRNRAPLDDSGMPKDRFSAEMPDATLATLKIQPSEPRDSAVYFCASEGTGTPYEQYFGPGTRLTVT.

As regards this clonotype: One end of the junction is discordant with germline, which a read error may explain. The chain recombines TRBV12-3 or TRBV12-4 with TRBJ2-3; 8 bases map to TRBD2. CDR3 size: 16 residues. The CDR3 sequence: CASSSRTSWVTDTQYF. The CDR3 nucleotides read TGTGCAAGCAGTTCGAGGACTAGCTGGGTCACAGATACGCAGTATTTT.

DNA for the CDR3: TGTGCCAGCAGCTTAGGCGACTCTAACTATGAGCAGTTCTTC. This codes for CASSLGDSNYEQFF. This chain uses TRBV11-3 with TRBJ2-1; the D is unclear. Per germline, CDR1 SGHNT and CDR2 YENEEA. CDR3 length equals 14 residues. V shed 1 base and J shed 8 bases, with 12 bases lying between them.

This clonotype has a count of ten or more. This sequence joins TRBV14 and TRBJ2-7, with D unclear. The CDR3 totals 16 residues. CDR1 and CDR2 (germline): SGHDN, FVKESK. V was cut by 0 bases and J by 6 bases, with 18 bases left in between. CDR3 region: CASSQDHPPSLGEQYF. CDR3 nucleotide sequence: TGTGCCAGCAGCCAAGATCACCCCCCTTCCTTGGGCGAGCAGTACTTC. Looking up the rest from reference TRBV14 and TRBJ2-7 gives the full variable domain: EAGVTQFPSHSVIEKGQTVTLRCDPISGHDNLYWYRRVMGKEIKFLLHFVKESKQDESGMPNNRFLAERTGGTYSTLKVQPAELEDSGVYFCASSQDHPPSLGEQYFGPGTRLTVT.